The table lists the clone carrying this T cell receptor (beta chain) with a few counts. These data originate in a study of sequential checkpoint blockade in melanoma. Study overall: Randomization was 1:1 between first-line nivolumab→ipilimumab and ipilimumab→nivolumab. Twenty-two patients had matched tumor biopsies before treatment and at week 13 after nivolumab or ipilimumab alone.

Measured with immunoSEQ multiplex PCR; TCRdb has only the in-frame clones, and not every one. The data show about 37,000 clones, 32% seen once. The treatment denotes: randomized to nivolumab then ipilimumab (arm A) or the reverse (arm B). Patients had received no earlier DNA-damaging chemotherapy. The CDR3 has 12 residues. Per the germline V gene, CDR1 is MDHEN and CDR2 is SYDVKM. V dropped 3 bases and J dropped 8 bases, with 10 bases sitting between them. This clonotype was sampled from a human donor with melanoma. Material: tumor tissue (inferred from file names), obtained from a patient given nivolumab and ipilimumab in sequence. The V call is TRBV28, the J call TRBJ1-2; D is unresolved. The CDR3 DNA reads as TGTGCCAGCAGTTTCGGCGCGAACGGCTACACCTTC. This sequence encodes CASSFGANGYTF.